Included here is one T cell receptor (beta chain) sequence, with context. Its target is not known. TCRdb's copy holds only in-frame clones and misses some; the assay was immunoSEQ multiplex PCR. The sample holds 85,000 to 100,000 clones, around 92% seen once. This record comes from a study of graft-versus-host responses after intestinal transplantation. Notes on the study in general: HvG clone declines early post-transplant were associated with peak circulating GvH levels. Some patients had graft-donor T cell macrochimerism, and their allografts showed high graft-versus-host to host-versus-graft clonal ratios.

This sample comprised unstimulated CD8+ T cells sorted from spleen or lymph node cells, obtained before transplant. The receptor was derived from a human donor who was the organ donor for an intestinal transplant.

The CDR3 nucleotides read TGCAGGGAGACAGCTGAAGCTTTCTTT. Protein: CRETAEAFF. The V and J genes are TRBV20-1 and TRBJ1-1; tentative D call: TRBD1 (5 bases). CDR3 size: 9 residues. CDR1 and CDR2 (germline): DFQATT, SNEGSKA (reference sequence).